This T cell receptor (beta chain) was captured in a study of OX40 agonist ivuxolimab in advanced cancers. In the study overall: Ivuxolimab was an agonistic, fully human IgG2 monoclonal antibody directed against OX40 (CD134), a costimulatory receptor. Intravenous ivuxolimab was administered to patients every 2 weeks at six dose levels: 0.01, 0.1, 0.3, 1.5, 3 and 10 mg/kg. A male proportion of 82.7% and a mean age of about 60 years, ranging from roughly 23 to 85, were recorded for the dose-escalation cohort. The paper reports the monotherapy dose-escalation portion (N of about 50 patients) of the phase I ivuxolimab trial. Prior anti-PD-1, anti-PD-L1 or anti-CTLA-4 therapy was permitted, and 30% to 45% of dose-escalation patients had received checkpoint inhibitors. Three dose-escalation patients achieved partial responses, one with hepatocellular carcinoma and two with cutaneous melanoma. Peripheral TCRbeta sequencing was intended to test whether TCR sequence diversity was altered and clonal T-cell expansion was caused by ivuxolimab. Of the approximately 54 patients in dose escalation, 19 had hepatocellular carcinoma, about 15 had melanoma, 9 had renal cell carcinoma and 9 had head and neck cancer. On the study overall, not on this receptor specifically: Antigen specificity was not determined for the clonally expanded peripheral T cells. Low levels of normalized T-cell clonal expansion were also seen in some patients who did not respond. Clonal expansion of both CD4+ and CD8+ blood T cells was observed from baseline to week 6 at doses 0.1 to 3.0 mg/kg. In the 0.1-3.0 mg/kg groups, partial responders had among the lowest normalized peripheral clonal expansion, particularly in CD8+ T cells. On average, CD8+ T cells showed more expanded clones than CD4+ T cells after ivuxolimab.

The germline V gene encodes CDR1 LNHDA and CDR2 SQIVND (reference sequence). The CDR3, from cysteine to phenylalanine, totals 11 residues. Only CDR3 DNA is held: 33 bases, read in frame from base 1. The V and J ends are trimmed by 5 bases and 5 bases, leaving 6 bases between them. Patients with a history of autoimmune disease or receiving systemic immunosuppression were excluded from the trial. In every dose cohort, peripheral blood was drawn for TCR sequencing at baseline, cycle 4 day 1, and cycle 7 day 1. Samples were obtained from an open-label, multicenter, first-in-human phase I dose-escalation trial of ivuxolimab. Adults with locally advanced or metastatic head and neck squamous cell, hepatocellular, melanoma or renal cell carcinoma were enrolled in the trial. Before TCR sequencing, CD4+ T cells and CD8+ T cells from peripheral blood were sorted into separate populations. Genomic DNA was extracted from sorted cells for sequencing of the TCRbeta CDR3 region. The immunoSEQ Assay was used to sequence the TCRbeta CDR3 regions. This is the immuneACCESS table as TCRdb keeps it, with only in-frame sequences that have V and J called. A part of the clones is gone; compared with another copy, unresolved V genes explain less than half, and the rest is unexplained. The table for this sample lists tens of thousands of clones; 79% of them were counted only once. The ten top clones hold more than 14% of the sample.

This clone was detected only a few times. The specificity of this receptor is unknown. Base qualities are not recorded, but no much larger clone differs from it by a single base. This TCR derives from an adult with an advanced solid tumor such as melanoma, head and neck, liver or kidney cancer. The sequenced sample was CD4+ or CD8+ T cells sorted from blood, obtained in a trial of the OX40 agonist ivuxolimab. The V gene is TRBV19 and the J gene is TRBJ1-1; no D gene call is confident. CDR3 region: CASSGWTEAFF. Here is the DNA: TGTGCCAGTAGTGGGTGGACTGAAGCTTTCTTT.